The T cell receptor (beta chain) under discussion was sequenced for a study of T cell repertoires in cytomegalovirus infection. Study context: Both CMV infection and a matching HLA type were indicated by public TCR beta signatures.

CDR3 length: 17 amino acids. The germline V and J ends were trimmed by 1 base and 0 bases, with 13 bases remaining between them. Germline CDR1 reads SEHNR; CDR2 reads FQNEAQ (reference sequence). This clonotype has ten or more counts. The antigen is not known. In TCRdb, the reads were re-called with MiXCR into one record per CDR3 protein. The sample comprises about 340,000 distinct CDR3 sequences, roughly 29% of which are singletons, and 20% rests with the top ten. The source of this sequence is a human donor in good health (CMV status not recorded). Some clones in this sample may be carry-over from other donors' samples. This chain connects TRBV7-9 to TRBJ2-4, with D tentatively TRBD2 (7 bases). The specimen was cultured PBMCs, collected from culture after CMV antigen stimulation. The CDR3 DNA reads TGTGCCAGCAGCTTAGGCGGGGGCCTCCTAGCCAAAAACATTCAGTACTTC. Amino acids: CASSLGGGLLAKNIQYF.